The sequence of this T cell receptor beta chain was determined in a study of T cells expressing NK-cell markers. About the study: In the group of eight sequenced donors, seven were HCMV-seropositive and one was seronegative.

In generating TCR beta cDNA, 5'RACE template switching with UMIs was used. TCRdb reanalyzed the 5' RACE reads, giving one entry per CDR3 protein sequence and no DNA. The sample table sets out roughly 23,000 distinct CDR3 sequences. Germline CDR1 LNHDA, CDR2 SQIVND (reference sequence). CDR3 size: 14 residues. Study results and limitations: The study did not resolve the HCMV specificity of expanded NKG2C+ T cell clones.

With regard to this clonotype: Antigen unknown.

The specimen sequenced was blood T cells: a sorted CD56 or NKG2C T cell subset, CD4+ or CD8+ T cells, or bulk PBMC T cells (not recorded which). The chain links TRBV19 to TRBJ2-1. The sequence derives from a man between 18 and 69 years old in good health. The CDR3 here is CASSTLARPNEQFF. Combining the CDR3 with reference TRBV19 and TRBJ2-1 gives the whole variable domain DGGITQSPKYLFRKEGQNVTLSCEQNLNHDAMYWYRQDPGQGLRLIYYSQIVNDFQKGDIAEGYSVSREKKESFPLTVTSAQKNPTAFYLCASSTLARPNEQFFGPGTRLTVL.